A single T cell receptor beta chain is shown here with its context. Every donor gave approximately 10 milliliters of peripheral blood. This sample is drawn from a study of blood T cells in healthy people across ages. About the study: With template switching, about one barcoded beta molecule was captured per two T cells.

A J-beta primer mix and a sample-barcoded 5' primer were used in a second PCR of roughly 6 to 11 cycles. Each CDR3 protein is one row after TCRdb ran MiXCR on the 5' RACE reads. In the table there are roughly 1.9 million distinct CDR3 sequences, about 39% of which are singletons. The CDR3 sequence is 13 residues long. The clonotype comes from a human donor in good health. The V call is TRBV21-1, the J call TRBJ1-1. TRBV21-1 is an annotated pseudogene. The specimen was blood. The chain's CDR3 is CASSKVTRVKAFF. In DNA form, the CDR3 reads TGTGCCAGCAGCAAAGTTACTAGGGTGAAAGCTTTCTTT.